A single TCR beta chain is shown here with its context. Its antigen remains unidentified. At one boundary the junction diverges from the germline segment, which might be a read error. Three rounds of nested PCR, following a modified ARM-PCR protocol, produced the TCRbeta library. TCRdb reanalysed the multiplex PCR reads using MiXCR and keeps one entry per CDR3 protein. This repertoire shows roughly 70,000 distinct CDR3 sequences, 73% found once; its top ten account for over 25%. This CDR3 comprises 15 residues. CDR1 is SQVTM, CDR2 ANQGSEA, per germline. The template was RNA from unsorted bulk tissue. The record originates from a study of tumor and adjacent non-tumor tissue in lung cancer. Study background: Each sample yielded some 4 million productive TCRbeta reads on average.

Study-level results: Tumor tissue had significantly higher TCR diversity than normal lung. Shorter survival was associated with higher TCR diversity in tumors. Tumor repertoires had a smaller top 100 clone share than normal lung.

J is TRBJ2-1 and V is TRBV29-1; TRBD2 is a possible D gene (6 bases). The TCR comes from a man between 60 and 75 years old with non-small cell lung cancer. Sequencing was done on a sample of lung tumor tissue. The CDR3 DNA sequence: TGCAGCGTTGACCCTTACGCCGGGAGTTCGGACGAGCAGCTCTTC. It translates to CSVDPYAGSSDEQLF.